The rows below give T cell receptor beta chains drawn from one sample of a study of vaccination and CD4 T cells after COVID-19. TCRdb called the PCR reads again in MiXCR, with one record for every CDR3 protein. The sample has roughly 14,000 distinct CDR3 sequences, approximately 40% seen once. Their recognized antigens are unknown. What was sequenced was cultured CD4+ T cells from blood. Source of these receptors: a human donor with COVID-19. Both conserved end residues are part of each CDR3. The D gene is left open where the match is weak. Size tells how often a clone was seen (once, few, many) or the class of an expanded clone, and some rows leave it out.

v_call	d_call	j_call	clone_size	cdr3_aa	cdr3_nt
TRBV6-1	NA	TRBJ1-3	NA	CASSQTHSGNTIYF	TGTGCCAGCAGTCAAACCCACTCTGGAAACACCATATATTTT
TRBV7-6	TRBD1	TRBJ2-7	few	CASSDRGPADEQYF	TGTGCCAGCAGCGACAGGGGGCCAGCTGATGAGCAGTACTTC
TRBV7-9	NA	TRBJ2-5	NA	CASSPGSGQETQYF	TGTGCCAGCAGTCCAGGGTCGGGGCAAGAGACCCAGTACTTC
TRBV7-3	NA	TRBJ2-3	few	CASSLTLDTTDTQYF	TGTGCCAGCAGCTTAACTTTGGATACCACAGATACGCAGTATTTT
TRBV11-2	NA	TRBJ1-6	NA	CASSFGGQNNSPLHF	TGTGCCAGCAGCTTCGGCGGACAGAATAATTCACCCCTCCACTTT
TRBV6-2/TRBV6-3	NA	TRBJ1-2	NA	CASSYESKGYTF	TGTGCCAGCAGTTACGAGAGTAAGGGCTACACCTTC
TRBV27	NA	TRBJ1-2	few	CASGISYGYTF	TGTGCCAGCGGTATAAGCTATGGCTACACCTTC
TRBV30	TRBD2	TRBJ2-4	NA	CAWSVPGGQKYF	TGTGCCTGGAGTGTACCGGGGGGGCAGAAGTACTTC
TRBV9	TRBD1	TRBJ1-5	NA	CASSMGTGGAGQPQHF	TGTGCCAGCAGCATGGGGACAGGGGGCGCAGGTCAGCCCCAGCATTTT
TRBV6-2/TRBV6-3	TRBD1	TRBJ2-2	few	CASSSPTGGPTGELFF	TGTGCCAGCAGTTCCCCGACAGGGGGGCCCACCGGGGAGCTGTTTTTT
TRBV28	TRBD1	TRBJ1-1	few	CASSPPTGQNTEAFF	TGTGCCAGCAGTCCTCCGACAGGGCAGAACACTGAAGCTTTCTTT
TRBV6-2/TRBV6-3	TRBD2	TRBJ2-1	NA	CASSYSKQASGGAVWSYNEQFF	TGTGCCAGCAGTTACTCGAAACAGGCTAGCGGGGGGGCGGTTTGGTCCTACAATGAGCAGTTCTTC
TRBV7-3	TRBD2	TRBJ2-3	NA	CASSRTSGGTDTQYF	TGTGCCAGCAGCCGGACTAGCGGGGGCACAGATACGCAGTATTTT
TRBV20-1	NA	TRBJ1-3	NA	CSALTRDTRTIYF	TGCAGTGCTCTGACCCGGGACACAAGAACCATATATTTT
TRBV19	NA	TRBJ1-4	NA	CATQKGGAGEKLFF	TGTGCCACCCAAAAAGGGGGGGCTGGGGAAAAACTGTTTTTT
TRBV27	NA	TRBJ2-3	NA	CASSLSAYADTQYF	TGTGCCAGCAGTTTATCGGCATACGCAGATACGCAGTATTTT
TRBV2	NA	TRBJ2-3	NA	CASTTGGVSDTQYF	TGTGCCAGCACCACAGGAGGGGTTTCAGATACGCAGTATTTT
TRBV27	TRBD1	TRBJ1-1	NA	CASSPLDRGRTEAFF	TGTGCCAGCAGTCCATTAGACAGGGGACGGACTGAAGCTTTCTTT
TRBV30	NA	TRBJ1-2	NA	CAWRDQMKGTLGYTF	TGTGCCTGGAGGGACCAGATGAAAGGAACACTCGGCTACACCTTC
TRBV20-1	TRBD1	TRBJ2-2	few	CSARVQGGAAGELFF	TGCAGTGCTAGAGTTCAAGGGGGCGCCGCCGGGGAGCTGTTTTTT
TRBV6-5	NA	TRBJ1-5	few	CASSYRGLGQPQHF	TGTGCCAGCAGTTACAGGGGGTTGGGCCAGCCCCAGCATTTT
TRBV20-1	NA	TRBJ2-7	few	CSATRPTESSYEQYF	TGCAGTGCTACCAGACCCACCGAGAGCTCCTACGAGCAGTACTTC
TRBV5-4	NA	TRBJ1-2	few	CASSLVGVGYGYTF	TGTGCCAGCAGCTTGGTGGGGGTTGGTTATGGCTACACCTTC
TRBV7-2	TRBD1	TRBJ1-4	NA	CASSLQGVGNEKLFF	TGTGCCAGCAGCTTACAGGGGGTAGGGAATGAAAAACTGTTTTTT
TRBV6-1	NA	TRBJ2-4	NA	CASRARDLPFWYF	TGTGCCAGCAGAGCCCGGGACCTCCCCTTTTGGTACTTC
TRBV20-1	NA	TRBJ1-5	NA	CSARDRGGGNQPQHF	TGCAGTGCTAGAGATCGGGGGGGAGGCAATCAGCCCCAGCATTTT
TRBV7-3	NA	TRBJ2-2	NA	CASSSQSTGRVTGELFF	TGTGCCAGCAGCTCCCAGAGTACAGGGCGGGTCACCGGGGAGCTGTTTTTT
TRBV6-1	NA	TRBJ1-5	NA	CASSEGPNQPQHF	TGTGCCAGCAGTGAAGGCCCCAATCAGCCCCAGCATTTT
TRBV20-1	TRBD1	TRBJ1-2	few	CSASIQTGGPGGYTF	TGCAGTGCTAGCATCCAGACAGGGGGTCCCGGTGGCTACACCTTC
TRBV18	NA	TRBJ2-3	NA	CASSPSGGTDTQYF	TGTGCCAGCTCACCATCGGGGGGCACAGATACGCAGTATTTT
TRBV7-9	NA	TRBJ2-5	NA	CASSLLTGETQYF	TGTGCCAGCAGCTTATTGACCGGAGAGACCCAGTACTTC
TRBV6-1	TRBD1	TRBJ1-5	NA	CATPAGTGNQPQHF	TGTGCCACCCCAGCCGGGACAGGGAATCAGCCCCAGCATTTT
TRBV4-3	TRBD1	TRBJ1-2	few	CASSHGQGALSYGYTF	TGCGCCAGCAGCCATGGACAGGGGGCGCTTTCCTATGGCTACACCTTC
TRBV12-3/TRBV12-4	NA	TRBJ1-1	NA	CASSTQGPTGAFF	TGTGCCAGCAGTACACAGGGTCCAACTGGAGCTTTCTTT
TRBV10-3	NA	TRBJ1-6	few	CAISETDSANSPLHF	TGTGCCATCAGTGAGACCGACAGTGCTAATTCACCCCTCCACTTT
TRBV4-2	NA	TRBJ1-2	few	CASRGVRDGYTF	TGTGCCAGCAGGGGCGTCCGGGATGGCTACACCTTC
TRBV10-3	TRBD2	TRBJ2-3	NA	CAISDQRGGRLDTQYF	TGTGCCATCAGTGATCAGCGGGGGGGCCGTTTGGATACGCAGTATTTT